One sample yielded the 17 T cell receptor beta chains listed below, sequenced in a study of shared clonotypes between healthy human individuals. Measured with immunoSEQ multiplex PCR; TCRdb has only the in-frame clones, and not every one. This table holds roughly 2.1 million clones, 93% found once. CD45RO-negative cells were positively selected for CCR7, leaving out terminally differentiated effector memory CD45RA+ cells. The source material was naive CD8+ T cells from PBMCs. The receptors were gathered from a man younger than 35 in good health. Some clones in this sample may be carry-over from other donors' samples.

This chain connects TRBV27 to TRBJ2-5; 14 bases agree with TRBD2. The V segment lost 6 bases and the J segment 1 base; nucleotides outside the gene matches: 7. Germline values: CDR1 MNHEY, CDR2 SMNVEV (reference sequence). The CDR3 loop spans 17 amino acids. The CDR3 spells CASRRGTSGSSQETQYF. CDR3 in DNA: TGTGCCAGCAGGCGAGGGACTAGCGGGAGTTCCCAAGAGACCCAGTACTTC.

CDR3 DNA: TGTGCCAGCACCCCCTTGGACAGCAATCAGCCCCAGCATTTT. Protein sequence: CASTPLDSNQPQHF. J is TRBJ1-5 and V is TRBV27, with no clear D. The CDR3 is 14 amino acids. Deletions cut 7 bases from V and 1 base from J, with 11 bases between. Germline assignment: CDR1 MNHEY and CDR2 SMNVEV (reference sequence).

The chain carries TRBV9 and TRBJ2-5; 7 nucleotides line up with TRBD2. The CDR3 is 16 amino acids. CDR1 and CDR2 (germline): SGDLS, YYNGEE. J lost 5 bases, V lost 0 bases, and 10 bases had no gene match. The DNA of the CDR3 is TGTGCCAGCAGCGTAGGGGCAGACCCAGCGGGGGAGACCCAGTACTTC. This codes for CASSVGADPAGETQYF.

The chain employs TRBV29-1 and TRBJ1-2; TRBD1 might be the D (6 bases). Looked up from germline, CDR1 is SQVTM and CDR2 is ANQGSEA. V was cut by 5 bases and J by 5 bases, with 15 bases left in between. The CDR3 is 13 residues long. CDR3 nucleotides: TGCAGCGTTTTAGGGGACACCCATTATGGCTACACCTTC. As protein: CSVLGDTHYGYTF. The full variable domain, with the rest looked up from reference TRBV29-1 and TRBJ1-2, is SAVISQKPSRDICQRGTSLTIQCQVDSQVTMMFWYRQQPGQSLTLIATANQGSEATYESGFVIDKFPISRPNLTFSTLTVSNMSPEDSSIYLCSVLGDTHYGYTFGSGTRLTVV.

The rearrangement links TRBV7-8 to TRBJ2-2, with unresolved D. Germline CDR1 and CDR2: SGHVS and FQNEAQ. Trimming took 3 bases from V and 2 from J, leaving 19 bases between them. The CDR3 loop spans 18 amino acids. CDR3 region: CASSFDKGRRPNTGELFF. The CDR3 DNA sequence: TGTGCCAGCAGCTTTGATAAGGGCAGGCGACCAAACACCGGGGAGCTGTTTTTT.

Turning to this clone: This sample includes further DNA sequences coding for the same CDR3. The chain's CDR3 is CSVEGGPLYEQYF. The CDR3 coding sequence is TGCAGCGTTGAAGGAGGGCCTCTCTACGAGCAGTACTTC. J is TRBJ2-7 and V is TRBV29-1; tentative D call: TRBD2 (5 bases). V shed 1 base and J shed 3 bases, with 10 bases lying between them. The germline V gene encodes CDR1 SQVTM and CDR2 ANQGSEA. This CDR3 has 13 residues.

This clone was seen only once. Additional DNA sequences in this sample encode the identical CDR3. CDR3 sequence reads: CASTGSYEQYF. CDR3 nucleotide sequence: TGTGCCAGCACCGGAAGCTACGAGCAGTACTTC. V is TRBV2 and J is TRBJ2-7; D unclear. This CDR3 contains 11 residues. Germline V gene data show CDR1 as SNHLY and CDR2 as FYNNEI. Trimming removed 7 bases from V and 3 bases from J, with 7 bases in between.

As concerns this clone: Other DNA sequences in the same sample also yield this CDR3. The rearrangement uses TRBV28 and TRBJ2-7, with TRBD1 as a possible D gene (5 bases). Trimming took off 3 bases at V and 0 bases at J, with 9 bases between the two ends. Germline V gives CDR1 MDHEN, CDR2 SYDVKM. The CDR3 length is 14 residues. CDR3 sequence reads: CASSFGAVSYEQYF. The CDR3 nucleotides read TGTGCCAGCAGTTTTGGGGCAGTCTCCTACGAGCAGTACTTC.

The chain recombines TRBV7-9 with TRBJ2-1; no clear D. The CDR3 has 14 amino acids. CDR1 and CDR2 from the germline V gene are SEHNR and FQNEAQ (reference sequence). Deletions cut 7 bases from V and 1 base from J, with 11 bases between. This CDR3 is CASTGQGSYNEQFF. The CDR3 region has the DNA TGTGCCAGCACCGGTCAAGGGTCCTACAATGAGCAGTTCTTC. Variable domain in full (rest from reference TRBV7-9 and TRBJ2-1): DTGVSQNPRHKITKRGQNVTFRCDPISEHNRLYWYRQTLGQGPEFLTYFQNEAQLEKSRLLSDRFSAERPKGSFSTLEIQRTEQGDSAMYLCASTGQGSYNEQFFGPGTRLTVL.

This chain uses TRBV27 with TRBJ2-7; unclear D gene. The CDR3 is 12 residues long. Trimming cost V 3 bases and J 5 bases, with 8 bases left between them. Germline V lookup: CDR1 MNHEY, CDR2 SMNVEV (reference sequence). The CDR3: CASSFNGHEQYF. The CDR3 DNA sequence: TGTGCCAGCAGTTTTAACGGCCACGAGCAGTACTTC.

This chain joins TRBV11-2 and TRBJ2-3; D unclear. V was shortened by 2 bases and J by 11 bases, with 20 bases between the two germline ends. The CDR3 runs 15 residues. The germline V gene has CDR1 SGHAT and CDR2 FQNNGV. The CDR3 bases are TGTGCCAGCAGCTTAACGGCCAGTTTGGGTTGGGTGCAGTATTTT. This encodes CASSLTASLGWVQYF.

The chain employs TRBV4-2 and TRBJ1-1; 8 nucleotides agree with TRBD1. The junction had 9 bases not matched to a gene; V was cut back by 0 bases and J by 6 bases. This CDR3 comprises 16 residues. CDR1 and CDR2 (germline): LGHNA, YNFKEQ. The CDR3, as DNA: TGTGCCAGCAGCCAAGATCCCGGACAGGGCTCCCCTGAAGCTTTCTTT. Its translation: CASSQDPGQGSPEAFF.

V usage is TRBV30 and J usage is TRBJ1-1, with unresolved D. This CDR3 is built from 12 residues. The germline CDR1 and CDR2 sequences are GTSNPN and SVGIG (reference sequence). Trimming pared 0 bases from V and 3 bases from J, leaving 5 bases between. The CDR3 loop reads CAWSVQDTEAFF. DNA for the CDR3: TGTGCCTGGAGTGTACAAGACACTGAAGCTTTCTTT.

This CDR3 reads CSVELRLTGELFF. Here the CDR3 DNA reads TGCAGCGTTGAACTGAGACTCACCGGGGAGCTGTTTTTT. This chain uses TRBV29-1 with TRBJ2-2, with no clear D. The germline CDR1 and CDR2 sequences are SQVTM and ANQGSEA. The CDR3 is 13 residues long. The V gene lost 2 bases and the J gene lost 4 bases, with 8 bases spanning the gap.

There are a few counts of this clone. The CDR3 DNA follows: TGTGCCTGGAGTGTAGGACAGGGGGCAATAGAGGATCAGCCCCAGCATTTT. Its protein product is CAWSVGQGAIEDQPQHF. The chain links TRBV30 to TRBJ1-5; 11 nucleotides match TRBD1. V shed 0 bases and J 5 bases; nucleotides not matched to a gene: 9. The germline V gene has CDR1 GTSNPN and CDR2 SVGIG (reference sequence). The CDR3 spans 17 residues.

V and J are TRBV27 and TRBJ1-5; no reliable D call. CDR3 length: 15 amino acids. The V end lost 0 bases, the J end lost 7 bases, and 13 bases lay between the germline ends. The germline CDR1 and CDR2 sequences are MNHEY and SMNVEV (reference sequence). The CDR3 here is CASSLSTKRWQPQHF. CDR3 DNA sequence: TGTGCCAGCAGTTTATCGACGAAAAGGTGGCAGCCCCAGCATTTT.

This chain links TRBV27 with TRBJ1-2, with D tentatively TRBD1 (5 bases). Between the trimmed V and J ends, which lost 2 bases and 4 bases, there was a span of 11 bases. The CDR3 length is 14 residues. Germline values: CDR1 MNHEY, CDR2 SMNVEV (reference sequence). The CDR3 here is CASSLNQGGYGYTF. CDR3 in DNA: TGTGCCAGCAGTTTAAACCAGGGCGGCTATGGCTACACCTTC.